These 23 T cell receptor beta chains were sequenced from one sample in a study of blood T cell repertoires in COVID-19 (dated by TCRdb to about 2020). Libraries were constructed by the immunoSEQ multiplex PCR assay. TCRdb limited this immuneACCESS table to in-frame rearrangements with V and J called. A share of clones is missing; checked studies link under half to unresolved V genes, and the rest is unexplained. The sample has about 140,000 clones on record, under 80% of them singletons. About an eighth of the sample belongs to the ten largest clones. Sequences were obtained from peripheral blood. The receptors derive from an elderly man with acute or convalescent COVID-19.

This clone was detected a few times. The rearrangement joins TRBV14 to TRBJ1-5; D might be TRBD1 (6 bases). Per germline, CDR1 SGHDN and CDR2 FVKESK. V was trimmed by 6 bases and J by 6 bases, leaving 15 bases between them. The CDR3 spans 14 residues. The CDR3 bases are TGTGCCAGCAGTGAAGGGGGTGGGAGTCAGCCCCAGCATTTT. This codes for CASSEGGGSQPQHF.

V gene TRBV5-5 combines with J gene TRBJ2-3, with D perhaps matching TRBD2 (6 bases). CDR3 length equals 14 residues. Per the germline V gene, CDR1 is SGHKS and CDR2 is YYEKEE (reference sequence). V shed 4 bases and J shed 2 bases, with 11 bases lying between them. Here the CDR3 DNA reads TGTGCCAGCAGCCGGGACTCATCCACAGATACGCAGTATTTT. This codes for CASSRDSSTDTQYF.

This rearrangement joins TRBV7-3 to TRBJ1-6; D is possibly TRBD1 (5 bases). V lost 1 base and J 9 bases, leaving 16 bases between the germline ends. Per the germline V gene, CDR1 is SGHTA and CDR2 is FQGTGA. This CDR3 contains 16 residues. CDR3 nucleotide sequence: TGTGCCAGCAGCTTAAGACAGCGAGGTCTGACTTCACCCCTCCACTTT. It translates to CASSLRQRGLTSPLHF.

This chain uses TRBV18 with TRBJ1-3; 7 bases map to TRBD1. Trimming cost V 4 bases and J 2 bases; bases outside gene matches: 8. Looked up from germline, CDR1 is KGHSH and CDR2 is LQKENI. The CDR3 totals 16 residues. The CDR3 DNA sequence: TGTGCCAGCTCACTCGAGGGGGCCGCCACTGGAAACACCATATATTTT. Translating it yields CASSLEGAATGNTIYF.

This clone showed up just a few times. The chain combines TRBV7-2 with TRBJ1-4, with no clear D. The CDR3 runs to 15 residues. V was trimmed by 3 bases and J by 3 bases, leaving 11 bases between them. Germline CDR1 SGHTA, CDR2 FQGNSA. CDR3 in DNA: TGTGCCAGCAGCTTTCGATCTGCGGCTAATGAAAAACTGTTTTTT. Amino acid sequence: CASSFRSAANEKLFF.

To note about this clone: Germline and junction disagree at one end, which may indicate a read error. The chain carries TRBV5-4 and TRBJ1-2; D ambiguous. Per the germline V gene, CDR1 is SGHNT and CDR2 is YYREEE (reference sequence). CDR3 length: 13 residues. The CDR3 is CASSQGAAAPRHF. The CDR3 DNA is TGTGCCAGCAGCCAAGGTGCGGCAGCTCCCCGCCACTTC. Using reference TRBV5-4 and TRBJ1-2 for the parts outside the CDR3, the full variable domain is ETGVTQSPTHLIKTRGQQVTLRCSSQSGHNTVSWYQQALGQGPQFIFQYYREEENGRGNFPPRFSGLQFPNYSSELNVNALELDDSALYLCASSQGAAAPRHFGSGTRLTVV.

The chain recombines TRBV5-1 with TRBJ1-1; no definite D call. Between the trimmed V and J ends, which lost 0 bases and 7 bases, there was a span of 10 bases. Germline V lookup: CDR1 SGHRS, CDR2 YFSETQ. The CDR3 is made up of 13 amino acids. The CDR3 DNA follows: TGCGCCAGCAGCTTGGTTTCAGGAGGTGAAGCTTTCTTT. Translating gives CASSLVSGGEAFF. Looking up the rest from reference TRBV5-1 and TRBJ1-1 gives the full variable domain: KAGVTQTPRYLIKTRGQQVTLSCSPISGHRSVSWYQQTPGQGLQFLFEYFSETQRNKGNFPGRFSGRQFSNSRSEMNVSTLELGDSALYLCASSLVSGGEAFFGQGTRLTVV.

As to this clone: The junction departs from the called germline gene at one end, perhaps through a read error. The rearrangement links TRBV5-1 to TRBJ2-3; D may be TRBD2 (5 bases). CDR3 length: 14 residues. Germline values: CDR1 SGHRS, CDR2 YFSETQ. The CDR3 is CASSQGLSRDTQYF. CDR3 in DNA: TGCGCCAGCAGCCAAGGACTGAGCAGAGATACGCAGTATTTT.

The sample holds a few counts of this clone. The rearrangement links TRBV3-1 (or the pseudogene TRBV3-2) to TRBJ1-6; D is unresolved. The length of the CDR3 is 12 residues. The ends were cut back, 4 bases at V and 9 bases at J, with 7 bases in the middle. Germline V CDR1 and CDR2: LGHDT, YNNKEL (reference sequence). CDR3 amino acids: CASSRTVSPLHF. CDR3 DNA: TGTGCCAGCAGCCGCACGGTTTCACCCCTCCACTTT.

The chain recombines TRBV18 with TRBJ2-3; D not resolved. Trimming removed 4 bases at V and 0 bases at J, with 11 bases between. The CDR3 spans 15 residues. The germline CDR1 and CDR2 sequences are KGHSH and LQKENI. The CDR3 DNA sequence: TGTGCCAGCTCACTGGAGACCGCTAGCACAGATACGCAGTATTTT. This encodes CASSLETASTDTQYF.

CDR3 coding DNA: TGTGCCAGCAGCTTATCGACAGGGGCGAACACTGAAGCTTTCTTT. Its translation is CASSLSTGANTEAFF. The chain carries TRBV7-2 and TRBJ1-1, with 8 positions matching TRBD1. The CDR3 has 15 amino acids. The J segment lost 1 base and the V segment lost 2 bases, leaving 3 bases of the junction unmatched. CDR1 is SGHTA and CDR2 is FQGNSA in the germline V gene.

This chain joins TRBV2 and TRBJ1-1; 8 positions agree with TRBD1. The germline CDR1 and CDR2 sequences are SNHLY and FYNNEI. The CDR3 is 13 residues long. Trimming removed 4 bases from V and 4 bases from J; junction bases left unmatched: 2. The CDR3 reads CASSGQGSTEAFF. The CDR3, as DNA: TGTGCCAGCAGTGGACAGGGGAGCACTGAAGCTTTCTTT.

The chain is built from TRBV20-1 and TRBJ2-7; TRBD2 matches at 14 bases. Germline V gene lookup returns CDR1 DFQATT and CDR2 SNEGSKA (reference sequence). CDR3 length equals 17 residues. Trimming cost V 3 bases and J 2 bases; bases outside gene matches: 9. CDR3 coding DNA: TGCAGTGCTAGTCCCCCTGGGACTAGCGGGAGCCCCTACGAGCAGTACTTC. This translates into CSASPPGTSGSPYEQYF.

The chain employs TRBV6-5 and TRBJ2-7; 9 positions match TRBD2. V lost 7 bases and J lost 2; bases outside the gene matches: 9. Germline CDR1 reads MNHEY; CDR2 reads SVGAGI. The CDR3 is 15 residues long. This CDR3 reads CASTMGGGGAYEQYF. DNA for the CDR3: TGTGCCAGCACGATGGGTGGCGGGGGGGCCTACGAGCAGTACTTC.

This rearrangement joins TRBV28 to TRBJ1-5; TRBD1 might be the D (6 bases). The CDR3 is 15 amino acids. V was trimmed by 6 bases and J by 4 bases, leaving 16 bases between them. CDR1 MDHEN and CDR2 SYDVKM come from the germline V gene. In DNA, the CDR3 is TGTGCCAGCAGCCCAACAGGGATGATGAATCAGCCCCAGCATTTT. Translating it yields CASSPTGMMNQPQHF. Drawing the rest from reference TRBV28 and TRBJ1-5, the complete variable domain is DVKVTQSSRYLVKRTGEKVFLECVQDMDHENMFWYRQDPGLGLRLIYFSYDVKMKEKGDIPEGYSVSREKKERFSLILESASTNQTSMYLCASSPTGMMNQPQHFGDGTRLSIL.

This clone was counted a few times. This sample includes further DNA sequences coding for the same CDR3. The V and J genes are TRBV5-1 and TRBJ1-2, with no clear D. The ends were cut back, 0 bases at V and 3 bases at J, with 6 bases in the middle. CDR1 is SGHRS, CDR2 YFSETQ, per germline. The length of the CDR3 is 13 residues. CDR3 bases: TGCGCCAGCAGCTTGGATGGAGACTATGGCTACACCTTC. Protein: CASSLDGDYGYTF.

The chain recombines TRBV5-1 with TRBJ2-7; 10 bases match TRBD1. The CDR3 is made up of 14 amino acids. Germline V gives CDR1 SGHRS, CDR2 YFSETQ. The V segment lost 3 bases and the J segment 6 bases; nucleotides outside the gene matches: 6. The CDR3 DNA reads as TGCGCCAGCAGCTGGGGACAGGGGTTAGGCGAGCAGTACTTC. This translates into CASSWGQGLGEQYF.

This clone was counted only a few times. V usage is TRBV7-8 and J usage is TRBJ2-5; D is unresolved. The ends were cut back, 4 bases at V and 2 bases at J, with 14 bases in the middle. Germline CDR1 and CDR2: SGHVS and FQNEAQ. The CDR3 loop spans 15 amino acids. In DNA, the CDR3 is TGTGCCAGCAGCTCCCGACCGCGGTTACAAGAGACCCAGTACTTC. This sequence encodes CASSSRPRLQETQYF. The full variable domain, its missing parts supplied by reference TRBV7-8 and TRBJ2-5, is GAGVSQSPRYKVAKRGQDVALRCDPISGHVSLFWYQQALGQGPEFLTYFQNEAQLDKSGLPSDRFFAERPEGSVSTLKIQRTQQEDSAVYLCASSSRPRLQETQYFGPGTRLLVL.

The genes are TRBV30 and TRBJ1-2; the match to TRBD1 covers 7 bases. Germline CDR1 is GTSNPN and CDR2 is SVGIG (reference sequence). Trimming at V came to 3 bases and at J to 2 bases, leaving 9 bases not matched to a gene. The CDR3 is 15 amino acids. CDR3 DNA: TGTGCCTGGAGGCCGGGACAGCTTACAAACTATGGCTACACCTTC. This encodes CAWRPGQLTNYGYTF.

The rearrangement joins TRBV6-5 to TRBJ1-6, with D possibly TRBD1 on 6 matching bases. The CDR3 spans 15 residues. Between the trimmed V and J ends, which lost 7 bases and 8 bases, there was a span of 18 bases. Germline values: CDR1 MNHEY, CDR2 SVGAGI. The CDR3 nucleotides are TGTGCCAGCACCAAAGGGGGTCTCGGGCATTCACCCCTCCACTTT. Translating gives CASTKGGLGHSPLHF.

This rearrangement joins TRBV6-2 or TRBV6-3 to TRBJ2-1; D call uncertain. Trimming removed 4 bases from V and 9 bases from J, with 13 bases in between. Germline CDR1 reads MNHEY; CDR2 reads SVGEGT. CDR3 length: 13 residues. The CDR3 DNA is TGTGCCAGCAGTTCAGCGAGTACACCTGAGCAGTTCTTC. Its translation is CASSSASTPEQFF.

The V and J genes are TRBV6-2 or TRBV6-3 and TRBJ1-1; no definite D call. V shed 3 bases and J shed 1 base, with 27 bases lying between them. The CDR3 consists of 20 residues. In germline, CDR1 is MNHEY, CDR2 SVGEGT. CDR3 sequence (DNA): TGTGCCAGCAGTTATTATGGGCCGTCCGCCGTTCTACCGAAGAACACTGAAGCTTTCTTT. It encodes CASSYYGPSAVLPKNTEAFF.

The chain employs TRBV14 and TRBJ1-4, with no clear D. Trimming pared 9 bases from V and 4 bases from J, leaving 15 bases between. CDR1 SGHDN and CDR2 FVKESK come from the germline V gene. This CDR3 is built from 14 residues. The CDR3 is CASSMYTFNEKLFF. Written as DNA, the CDR3 is TGTGCCAGTTCCATGTACACCTTTAATGAAAAACTGTTTTTT.